The rows below give T cell receptor beta chains drawn from one sample of a study of T cell changes during pregnancy in multiple sclerosis. Clones were sequenced by immunoSEQ multiplex PCR, and TCRdb holds only the in-frame ones, with some missing. The repertoire holds 40,000 to 45,000 clones, 90% seen once, with roughly 0.7% in the top ten. The input for sequencing was CD4+ T cells from peripheral blood mononuclear cells, taken before pregnancy. The source is a female donor with multiple sclerosis, enrolled in a pregnancy study. CDR3s include the opening cysteine and the closing phenylalanine or tryptophan. D genes are given only for firm matches. Some rows have no size entry. The others give once, few or many, or a class for an expanded clone.

v_gene,j_gene,d_gene,abundance,CDR3nt,CDR3aa
TRBV19,TRBJ1-2,TRBD1,-,TGTGCCAGCCGGCCCGGACAGGGGGCCTCCTTCGGCTACACCTTC,CASRPGQGASFGYTF
TRBV28,TRBJ2-5,TRBD1,-,TGTGCCAGCAGTTTTTACGGACAGGGTCAAGAGACCCAGTACTTC,CASSFYGQGQETQYF
TRBV4-1,TRBJ1-1,TRBD1,once,TGCGCCAGCAGCCAAGACCTGGGGGGACAGGGGGCCTGGGGCACTGAAGCTTTCTTT,CASSQDLGGQGAWGTEAFF
TRBV5-1,TRBJ2-3,-,-,TGCGCCAGCAGCTGGAGGGGCACAGATACGCAGTATTTT,CASSWRGTDTQYF
TRBV27,TRBJ2-7,TRBD1,once,TGTGCCAGCAGTCCCCAGGGGGCCAAGGCCTACGAGCAGTACTTC,CASSPQGAKAYEQYF
TRBV7-9,TRBJ2-7,TRBD1,-,TGTGCCAGCAGCCTCGGCCGGGACAGGATAAGCTACGAGCAGTACTTC,CASSLGRDRISYEQYF
TRBV6-5,TRBJ1-2,-,-,TGTGCCAGCAGTAGACAGGCTATGGAAACCTATGGCTACACCTTC,CASSRQAMETYGYTF
TRBV11-3,TRBJ2-1,TRBD1,-,TGTGCCAGCAGCCTCGGGGACAGGTTCAAATATGGGTCGGATGAGCAGTTCTTC,CASSLGDRFKYGSDEQFF
TRBV5-1,TRBJ2-2,-,-,TGCGCCAGCAGCTTGGGTAGCGGTACTACCGGGGAGCTGTTTTTT,CASSLGSGTTGELFF
TRBV9,TRBJ1-2,-,-,TGTGCCAGCAGCGTGGGGCAGACTAACTATGGCTACACCTTC,CASSVGQTNYGYTF
TRBV12-5,TRBJ2-1,-,-,TGTGCTAGTGGTTTGGTACAGGGTGAGCAGTTCTTC,CASGLVQGEQFF
TRBV7-9,TRBJ2-5,TRBD1,-,TGTGCCAGCAGCTTAGGGACCGCGACAGGGGGGTTACGAGAGACCCAGTACTTC,CASSLGTATGGLRETQYF
TRBV2,TRBJ1-1,TRBD1,few,TGTGCCAGCATCCTGGACAGGGTGAACACTGAAGCTTTCTTT,CASILDRVNTEAFF
TRBV10-3,TRBJ2-7,-,once,TGTGCCATCCGACAGCAATTGACCTCCTACGAGCAGTACTTC,CAIRQQLTSYEQYF
TRBV19,TRBJ1-1,TRBD1,-,TGTGCCAGTACCATGGGACAGGGCGAAGCTTTCTTT,CASTMGQGEAFF
TRBV2,TRBJ1-5,TRBD1,-,TGTGCCAGCAGTAGGGACAGGGGGCGCGGTCAGCCCCAGCATTTT,CASSRDRGRGQPQHF
TRBV25-1,TRBJ2-2,-,-,TGTGCCAGCAGTGACCCAGGGTTCGGGGAGCTGTTTTTT,CASSDPGFGELFF
TRBV7-2,TRBJ1-2,-,-,TGTGCCAGCAGCTTAGAAACAGGTGCTAACTATGGCTACACCTTC,CASSLETGANYGYTF
TRBV19,TRBJ2-6,-,-,TGTGCCAGTAGTGCCATCAGAAGCTCTGGGGCCAACGTCCTGACTTTC,CASSAIRSSGANVLTF
TRBV27,TRBJ2-3,TRBD2,-,TGTGCCAGCAGTAAGCGGGAACGCACAGATACGCAGTATTTT,CASSKRERTDTQYF
TRBV2,TRBJ1-5,TRBD1,-,TGTGCCAGCAGACAGGGGCGCGGGTTTCAGCCCCAGCATTTT,CASRQGRGFQPQHF
TRBV7-2,TRBJ2-7,TRBD1,-,TGTGCCAGCAGCCGCCCAGGTAGGACAGGGAGGAACGAGCAGTACTTC,CASSRPGRTGRNEQYF
TRBV29-1,TRBJ2-5,-,-,TGCAGCGTTGCCGGCCTTTCGCGGGAGACCCAGTACTTC,CSVAGLSRETQYF
TRBV5-1,TRBJ1-4,-,-,TGCGCCAGCAGTTCCACCAAGGGGATTCCGGGTGAAAAACTGTTTTTT,CASSSTKGIPGEKLFF
TRBV19,TRBJ1-2,-,-,TGTGCCAGTAGTATCGTACAGTTTTCTCTCTATGGCTACACCTTC,CASSIVQFSLYGYTF
TRBV19,TRBJ1-1,-,-,TGTGCCAGTAGTCGGTCATCCATAAAGAACACTGAAGCTTTCTTT,CASSRSSIKNTEAFF
TRBV6-5,TRBJ2-1,-,-,TGTGCCAGCAGTTACTACTCTAGGGCCGGGGTAGGCGAGCAGTTCTTC,CASSYYSRAGVGEQFF
TRBV19,TRBJ1-1,TRBD1,-,TGTGCCATCAAACAGGGGGGTAACGCTGAAGCTTTCTTT,CAIKQGGNAEAFF
TRBV6-5,TRBJ1-1,-,-,TGTGCCAGCAGTTATCGGTCAGGGCTAACTGAAGCTTTCTTT,CASSYRSGLTEAFF
TRBV4-1,TRBJ2-1,-,once,TGCGCCAGCAGCCAAGATCAAGGGGGGGACCCCTACAATGAGCAGTTCTTC,CASSQDQGGDPYNEQFF
TRBV11-2,TRBJ2-3,-,-,TGTGCCAGCAGCTGGCCCTACCCCCGGACTAGCACAGATACGCAGTATTTT,CASSWPYPRTSTDTQYF
TRBV19,TRBJ2-6,-,-,TGTGCCAGTAGTCCTAGACAGGCTAGGGCCAACGTCCTGACTTTC,CASSPRQARANVLTF
TRBV5-5,TRBJ1-1,TRBD1,-,TGTGCCAGCAGCGTCTACAGGGGGCCAATGAACACTGAAGCTTTCTTT,CASSVYRGPMNTEAFF
TRBV18,TRBJ1-1,-,-,TGTGCCAGCTCGGCCGCGGAGGGGAACACTGAAGCTTTCTTT,CASSAAEGNTEAFF
TRBV9,TRBJ1-1,-,-,TGTGCCAGCAGCGTAGACAGTAACACTGAAGCTTTCTTT,CASSVDSNTEAFF
TRBV18,TRBJ2-4,TRBD1,-,TGTGCCAGCTCCCAGGGGGCTGGGGATCTCGCCAAAAACATTCAGTACTTC,CASSQGAGDLAKNIQYF
TRBV27,TRBJ2-2,-,-,TGTGCCAGCAGCCGAATTGAGGGATCAGGAACCGGGGAGCTGTTTTTT,CASSRIEGSGTGELFF
TRBV19,TRBJ1-1,-,-,TGTGCCAGTAGTATCATTCCCGGGACAATGAACACTGAAGCTTTCTTT,CASSIIPGTMNTEAFF
TRBV5-1,TRBJ1-1,-,-,TGCGCCAGCAGCCCTGGGACAACGGAGAACACTGAAGCTTTCTTT,CASSPGTTENTEAFF
TRBV5-6,TRBJ1-3,-,-,TGTGCCAGCAGCTTGTGGGGGGCTGGAAACACCATATATTTT,CASSLWGAGNTIYF
TRBV4-3,TRBJ1-4,TRBD1,-,TGCGCCAGCAGCCGGAGACCGGGACAGGGATTTGAAAAACTGTTTTTT,CASSRRPGQGFEKLFF
TRBV7-9,TRBJ2-3,TRBD2,once,TGTGCCAGCAGCTTAGGACTAGCGGGAGAAGGTACGCAGTATTTT,CASSLGLAGEGTQYF
TRBV7-3,TRBJ2-1,TRBD2,-,TGTGCCAGCAGCTCCAATGCCGGGACTAGCGGGGTTCGGCATGAGCAGTTCTTC,CASSSNAGTSGVRHEQFF
TRBV11-2,TRBJ2-7,TRBD1,-,TGTGCCAGCAGCCAGAGGACAGGGGGCTCCGCATACGAGCAGTACTTC,CASSQRTGGSAYEQYF
TRBV5-4,TRBJ2-5,-,once,TGTGCCAGCAGCTTGGAGGGGCCTCAAGAGACCCAGTACTTC,CASSLEGPQETQYF
TRBV27,TRBJ2-4,TRBD2,-,TGTGCCAGCAGTTTACGGCTAGCGGGAGGGCCGGGCAAAAACATTCAGTACTTC,CASSLRLAGGPGKNIQYF
TRBV6-5,TRBJ2-2,-,-,TGTGCCAGCAGTTCCACGACAGTCTACACCGGGGAGCTGTTTTTT,CASSSTTVYTGELFF
TRBV23-1,TRBJ2-7,TRBD1,-,TGCGCCAGCAGTCAAGATTACAGGGGAATCTACGAGCAGTACTTC,CASSQDYRGIYEQYF
TRBV30,TRBJ2-6,TRBD1,-,TGTGCCTGGACAGGGGGCGGCTCTGGGGCCAACGTCCTGACTTTC,CAWTGGGSGANVLTF